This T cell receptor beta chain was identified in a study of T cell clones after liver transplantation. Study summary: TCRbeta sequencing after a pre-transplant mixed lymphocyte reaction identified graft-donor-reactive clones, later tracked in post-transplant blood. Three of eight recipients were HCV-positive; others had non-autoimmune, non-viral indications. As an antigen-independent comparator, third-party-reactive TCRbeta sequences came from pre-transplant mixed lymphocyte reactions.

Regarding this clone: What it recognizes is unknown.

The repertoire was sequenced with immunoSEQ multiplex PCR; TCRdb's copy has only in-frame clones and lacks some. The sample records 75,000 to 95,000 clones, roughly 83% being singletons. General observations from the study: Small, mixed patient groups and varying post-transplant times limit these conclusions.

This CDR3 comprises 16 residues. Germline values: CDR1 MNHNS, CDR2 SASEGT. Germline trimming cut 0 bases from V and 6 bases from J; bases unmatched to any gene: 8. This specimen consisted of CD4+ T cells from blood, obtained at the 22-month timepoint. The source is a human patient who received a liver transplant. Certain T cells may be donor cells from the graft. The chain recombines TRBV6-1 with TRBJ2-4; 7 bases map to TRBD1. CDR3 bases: TGTGCCAGCAGTGAAGCGCCGACAGGGCCTGGAAACATTCAGTACTTC. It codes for CASSEAPTGPGNIQYF.